This record looks at one T cell receptor beta chain sequence and its context. What it binds is unknown. Per germline, CDR1 SGDLS and CDR2 YYNGEE. This CDR3 comprises 13 residues. Deletions cut 4 bases from V and 5 bases from J, with 12 bases between. This sample stems from a study of cytomegalovirus exposure and HLA in healthy donors. Notes on the study in general: Fewer N-insertions than the roughly 630-donor mean were reportedly shown by an Asian-associated ancestry cluster in a later analysis.

Primers included in the PCR were 60 Vbeta and 13 Jbeta primers. Assay used: immunoSEQ multiplex PCR; TCRdb lists only in-frame clones, some missing. The sample lists about 170,000 clones, around 62% occurring once. This chain connects TRBV9 to TRBJ2-5; TRBD2 might be the D (7 bases). The specimen was PBMCs. The clonotype originates from a man aged 35-49 years in good health and CMV-seronegative. The CDR3, as DNA: TGTGCCAGCAGCAAGGGGGGGCGGGAGACCCAGTACTTC. Protein: CASSKGGRETQYF.